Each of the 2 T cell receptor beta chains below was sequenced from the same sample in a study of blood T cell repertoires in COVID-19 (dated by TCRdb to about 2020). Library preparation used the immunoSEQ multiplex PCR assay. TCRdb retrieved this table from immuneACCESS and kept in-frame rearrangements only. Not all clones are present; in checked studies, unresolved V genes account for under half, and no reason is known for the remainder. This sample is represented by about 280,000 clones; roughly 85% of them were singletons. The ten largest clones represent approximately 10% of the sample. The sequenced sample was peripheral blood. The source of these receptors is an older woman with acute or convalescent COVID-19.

The DNA for the CDR3 is TGTGCCAGTAGTCTAGCCAGGATGAACACTGAAGCTTTCTTT. This encodes CASSLARMNTEAFF. The chain employs TRBV19 and TRBJ1-1; D is uncertain. V was clipped by 5 bases and J by 0 bases, with 10 bases between them. Germline values: CDR1 LNHDA, CDR2 SQIVND (reference sequence). This CDR3 contains 14 residues.

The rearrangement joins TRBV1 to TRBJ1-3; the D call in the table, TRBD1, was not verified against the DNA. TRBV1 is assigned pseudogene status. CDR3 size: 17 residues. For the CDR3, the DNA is TGCACCAGCAGACGGACAGGAAAGGGCCCCTCTGGAAACACCATATATTTT. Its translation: CTSRRTGKGPSGNTIYF.